The text below deals with one TCR beta chain. Its cognate antigen is unknown. This record belongs to a study of cytomegalovirus exposure and HLA in healthy donors. Background on the study: Drawn from HLA-typed donors, 65 million to 100 million unique TCRs were held in an early data release.

Trimming cost V 5 bases and J 8 bases, with 13 bases left between them. The CDR3 totals 13 residues. Looked up from germline, CDR1 is SGHTA and CDR2 is FQGTGA. PCR amplification relied on 60 Vbeta primers (plus 13 Jbeta primers). Sequenced by immunoSEQ multiplex PCR; TCRdb stores in-frame clones only, minus some. This table has around 200,000 clones, about 81% appearing once. Points from the study as a whole: Later findings reportedly placed an Asian-associated ancestry cluster below the roughly 690-donor mean for N-insertions. Most TCR sequences were rare, but some public TCRs occurred in many donors.

The V gene is TRBV7-3, the J gene TRBJ2-1; D might be TRBD1 (6 bases). The clonotype originates from a man aged 35 to 55 in good health and CMV-seropositive. Sequenced material: PBMCs. The chain's CDR3 is CASSPLGGYEQFF. CDR3 coding DNA: TGTGCCAGCAGCCCCCTTGGGGGCTATGAGCAGTTCTTC.